A selection of T cell receptor beta chains follows, all from one sample in a study of cytomegalovirus exposure and HLA in healthy donors. Clones were sequenced by immunoSEQ multiplex PCR, and TCRdb holds only the in-frame ones, with some missing. The sample yields 200,000 to 250,000 clones, 70% to 80% seen once. The sequenced sample consisted of PBMCs. These receptors came from a male donor in good health and CMV-seronegative. The CDR3 runs from the conserved cysteine through the conserved F or W. D genes are given only for firm matches. Clone size is stated in some rows and not others, as once, few, many or a class when expanded.

>NA|TRBV25-1|TRBJ1-2|NA
TGTGCCAGCAGTGGCCAGACAGTGAACTATGACTACACCTTC
CASSGQTVNYDYTF
>TRBD2|TRBV7-7|TRBJ2-3|once
TGTGCTAGCAGCTTAGGCCTAGCGGGAGATACGCAGTATTTT
CASSLGLAGDTQYF
>TRBD2|TRBV28|TRBJ2-2|NA
TGTGCCAGCAGCCGGACTAGCGAGCTCACCGGGGAGCTGTTTTTT
CASSRTSELTGELFF
>NA|TRBV2|TRBJ1-1|few
TGTGCCAGCAGTGGGCAGGGGCACACTGAAGCTTTCTTT
CASSGQGHTEAFF
>TRBD2|TRBV28|TRBJ2-1|NA
TGTGCCAGCAGTTTATCATTGGCTAGCGGGAGGGCCTCCTACAATGAGCAGTTCTTC
CASSLSLASGRASYNEQFF
>NA|TRBV7-9|TRBJ2-1|once
TGTGCCAGCAGCCCCTTAGGAGCGAGAACCTACAATGAGCAGTTCTTC
CASSPLGARTYNEQFF
>TRBD2|TRBV5-1|TRBJ2-7|NA
TGCGCCAGCAGCTCGGGTAGCGGGAGTATCAACGAGCAGTACTTC
CASSSGSGSINEQYF
>NA|TRBV14|TRBJ1-1|NA
TGTGCCAGCAGCCTTCTAGGGGCCGTCAACACTGAAGCTTTCTTT
CASSLLGAVNTEAFF
>TRBD2|TRBV4-2|TRBJ2-3|NA
TGTGCCAGCAGCCAAGAGGTGGCTAGCGGGAGGTTTCCAGATACGCAGTATTTT
CASSQEVASGRFPDTQYF
>TRBD2|TRBV7-7|TRBJ2-2|NA
TGTGCTAGCAGCTTTAGCGGGAGGAGCACCGGGGAGCTGTTTTTT
CASSFSGRSTGELFF
>TRBD2|TRBV9|TRBJ2-3|NA
TGTGCCAGCAGCGTAACGGCGGGAGGGCCAGATACGCAGTATTTT
CASSVTAGGPDTQYF
>TRBD1|TRBV5-4|TRBJ1-4|few
TGTGCCAGCAGCTCACGGACAGGATTCACAACTAATGAAAAACTGTTTTTT
CASSSRTGFTTNEKLFF
>TRBD1|TRBV7-2|TRBJ1-3|NA
TGTGCCAGCAGCTCAGACAGGGCGGTTAACTCTGGAAACACCATATATTTT
CASSSDRAVNSGNTIYF
>NA|TRBV7-6|TRBJ2-1|NA
TGTGCCAGCAGCTTAAATCCCTCCCATGAGCAGTTCTTC
CASSLNPSHEQFF
>TRBD1|TRBV7-8|TRBJ2-6|NA
TGTGCCAGCAGCCCCGATTCCGGGACAGGGGCGTTCGGGGCCAACGTCCTGACTTTC
CASSPDSGTGAFGANVLTF
>TRBD1|TRBV27|TRBJ1-5|NA
TGTGCCAGCAGTACAGGGGGCGCGAGCAATCAGCCCCAGCATTTT
CASSTGGASNQPQHF